The 28 T cell receptor beta chains in this list originate from one sample, sequenced in a study of T cell repertoires in cytomegalovirus infection. Each CDR3 protein gets one entry after TCRdb re-called the reads with MiXCR. The repertoire holds some 700,000 distinct CDR3 sequences, with around 32% as singletons. These receptors have no identified antigens. Sequencing was performed on cultured PBMCs, taken from culture after CMV antigen stimulation. These receptors originate from a human donor in good health (CMV status not recorded). Some clones in this sample may be carry-over from other donors' samples.

This clonotype was observed a few times. The chain has TRBV14 and TRBJ2-2; D not certain. V dropped 4 bases and J dropped 4 bases, with 7 bases sitting between them. CDR3 size: 13 residues. Per germline, CDR1 SGHDN and CDR2 FVKESK. CDR3 in amino acids: CASSRLGTGELFF. The CDR3 DNA reads as TGTGCCAGCAGCCGGTTGGGCACCGGGGAGCTGTTTTTT.

J is TRBJ1-2 and V is TRBV12-3 or TRBV12-4; no clear D gene. This CDR3 has 11 amino acids. The V end was cut by 5 bases, the J end by 7 bases, with 8 bases between. The CDR3 loop reads CASSQTTGYTF. CDR3 sequence (DNA): TGTGCCAGCAGTCAGACAACTGGCTACACCTTC.

This clonotype was seen a handful of times. The CDR3 sequence: CASSLDGLDYGYTF. In nucleotides, the CDR3 is TGTGCCAGCAGCTTAGACGGGTTGGACTATGGCTACACCTTC. The rearrangement links TRBV7-3 to TRBJ1-2; D gene ambiguous. With 2 bases removed from V and 3 bases from J, the gap between germline ends came to 10 bases. The CDR3 runs to 14 residues. Germline lookup yields CDR1 SGHTA and CDR2 FQGTGA. Filled out from reference TRBV7-3 and TRBJ1-2, the complete variable domain reads GAGVSQTPSNKVTEKGKYVELRCDPISGHTALYWYRQSLGQGPEFLIYFQGTGAADDSGLPNDRFFAVRPEGSVSTLKIQRTERGDSAVYLCASSLDGLDYGYTFGSGTRLTVV.

The chain uses TRBV28 and TRBJ2-7; TRBD1 agrees at 10 bases. Trimming removed 7 bases from V and 4 bases from J; junction bases left unmatched: 10. The CDR3 is 15 amino acids. CDR1 is MDHEN, CDR2 SYDVKM, per germline. The CDR3 DNA reads as TGTGCCAGCAACCTCGTTCGGGACAGGGGATACGAGCAGTACTTC. Amino acid sequence: CASNLVRDRGYEQYF.

The chain recombines TRBV6-1 with TRBJ2-7, with D maybe TRBD2 (5 bases). The germline V gene encodes CDR1 MNHNS and CDR2 SASEGT. With 1 base removed from V and 9 bases from J, the gap between germline ends came to 16 bases. The length of the CDR3 is 14 residues. This chain's CDR3 is CASSEVAGSTTQYF. In DNA, the CDR3 is TGTGCCAGCAGTGAAGTGGCGGGTTCTACGACGCAGTACTTC.

The V call is TRBV24-1, the J call TRBJ2-3; D unclear. Trimming stripped 3 bases from V and 3 bases from J, with 9 bases between. The CDR3 contains 14 residues. Germline CDR1 is KGHDR and CDR2 is SFDVKD. The CDR3 DNA reads as TGTGCCACCAGTGATGCTGACTTGACAGATACGCAGTATTTT. This gives the protein CATSDADLTDTQYF.

A few counts support this clonotype. The chain uses TRBV12-3 or TRBV12-4 and TRBJ2-3; a possible D gene is TRBD1 (5 bases). V gave up 10 bases and J gave up 6 bases, with 17 bases separating them. The CDR3 totals 13 residues. The chain's CDR3 is CATQVLGVDTQYF. Here the CDR3 DNA reads TGTGCCACCCAAGTCCTAGGGGTGGATACGCAGTATTTT.

This clonotype was detected ten times or more. The chain is built from TRBV12-3 or TRBV12-4 and TRBJ1-1; D ambiguous. CDR3 size: 12 residues. V gave up 6 bases and J gave up 8 bases, with 13 bases separating them. CDR3 nucleotides: TGTGCCAGCAGCACCTCCTCGGGGGAAGCTTTCTTT. Amino acid sequence: CASSTSSGEAFF.

The CDR3 loop reads CASSPRQNDSPLHF. CDR3 nucleotide sequence: TGTGCCAGCAGTCCCCGACAAAACGATTCACCCCTCCACTTT. This chain uses TRBV12-3 or TRBV12-4 with TRBJ1-6; D gene ambiguous. The CDR3 runs to 14 residues. With 5 bases removed from V and 8 bases from J, the gap between germline ends came to 13 bases.

This rearrangement joins TRBV7-6 to TRBJ2-3; weak D call: TRBD1 (5 bases). The CDR3 loop spans 17 amino acids. The germline V and J ends were trimmed by 7 bases and 0 bases, with 20 bases remaining between them. The germline CDR1 and CDR2 sequences are SGHVS and FNYEAQ. The CDR3 sequence: CASTFSTTAYSTDTQYF. The CDR3 DNA follows: TGTGCCAGCACCTTCTCAACGACAGCGTATAGCACAGATACGCAGTATTTT.

The CDR3 spells CSARDLLKRGSSYNEQFF. Here the CDR3 DNA reads TGCAGTGCTAGAGACCTTCTAAAGCGGGGTAGCTCCTACAATGAGCAGTTCTTC. The J gene is TRBJ2-1, the V gene TRBV20-1; 7 bases are a match to TRBD2. V was clipped by 0 bases and J by 0 bases; unmatched bases: 11. Germline loops: CDR1 DFQATT, CDR2 SNEGSKA (reference sequence). There are 18 residues in the CDR3.

This clonotype was seen a few times. This chain links TRBV7-8 with TRBJ2-3; 8 nucleotides align to TRBD2. The length of the CDR3 is 15 residues. CDR1 is SGHVS, CDR2 FQNEAQ, per germline. J was trimmed by 6 bases and V by 1 base; bases with no gene match: 6. CDR3 sequence (DNA): TGTGCCAGCAGCTTAGGCCCAGCGGGGGTGGATACGCAGTATTTT. Translation: CASSLGPAGVDTQYF.

This clonotype was found a few times. V usage is TRBV19 and J usage is TRBJ1-1, with D uncertain. V shed 3 bases and J shed 2 bases, with 13 bases lying between them. Germline loops: CDR1 LNHDA, CDR2 SQIVND (reference sequence). CDR3 length: 15 amino acids. The CDR3 DNA reads as TGTGCCAGTAGTATCAACCCGGGAAGAAACACTGAAGCTTTCTTT. Translation: CASSINPGRNTEAFF.

The chain recombines TRBV6-8 with TRBJ1-1; 11 nucleotides agree with TRBD1. Germline V gene sequence: CDR1 MNHGY, CDR2 SAAAGT. V was clipped by 6 bases and J by 3 bases; unmatched bases: 12. The CDR3 has 17 residues. The CDR3 DNA sequence: TGTGCCAGCAGCTGGGACAGGGGGACGCAGGAGGACACTGAAGCTTTCTTT. Translation: CASSWDRGTQEDTEAFF.

This rearrangement joins TRBV10-3 to TRBJ2-3; TRBD1 aligns across 9 bases. Germline CDR1 and CDR2: ENHRY and SYGVKD. The junction had 6 bases not matched to a gene; V was cut back by 1 base and J by 4 bases. The CDR3 is 16 amino acids. This CDR3 is CAISELTGGTADTQYF. CDR3 coding DNA: TGTGCCATCAGTGAGTTGACAGGGGGTACGGCAGATACGCAGTATTTT.

This chain joins TRBV27 and TRBJ1-1; D is perhaps TRBD1 (5 bases). CDR1 is MNHEY, CDR2 SMNVEV, per germline (reference sequence). Trimming left V 2 bases short and J 9 bases short, with 13 bases between. This CDR3 comprises 13 residues. CDR3: CASSLSWQGQAFF. The CDR3 nucleotides read TGTGCCAGCAGTTTAAGTTGGCAGGGTCAAGCTTTCTTT.

CDR3 amino acids: CASSSSGYTF. The CDR3 bases are TGTGCCAGCAGTTCAAGTGGCTACACCTTC. The rearrangement links TRBV6-6 to TRBJ1-2; D remains unclear. This CDR3 has 10 amino acids. V shed 4 bases and J shed 7 bases, with 4 bases lying between them. CDR1 and CDR2 (germline): MNHNY, SVGAGI (reference sequence).

The genes are TRBV18 and TRBJ1-1, with D hard to call. The V end was cut by 3 bases, the J end by 0 bases, with 14 bases between. CDR1 is KGHSH and CDR2 is LQKENI in the germline V gene. The CDR3 runs to 16 residues. In DNA form, the CDR3 reads TGTGCCAGCTCACCCTCTTCCCAGACTTTGAACACTGAAGCTTTCTTT. It yields the protein CASSPSSQTLNTEAFF.

There are many counts of this clonotype. The chain is built from TRBV7-2 and TRBJ2-3; D gene ambiguous. Germline lookup yields CDR1 SGHTA and CDR2 FQGNSA. The CDR3 is 15 residues long. The V end lost 4 bases, the J end lost 7 bases, and 18 bases lay between the germline ends. CDR3 nucleotide sequence: TGTGCCAGCAGCTCGCGACTTCTCCGGGTGCATACGCAGTATTTT. Residues: CASSSRLLRVHTQYF.

This chain joins TRBV7-2 and TRBJ2-7, with TRBD1 matching over 9 bases. The trim removed 3 bases at V and 6 bases at J, leaving 15 bases unmatched. This CDR3 region has 17 residues. Germline lookup yields CDR1 SGHTA and CDR2 FQGNSA. The CDR3 bases are TGTGCCAGCAGCTTTATTCAACCTACCGGGACAGGGAGCGAGCAGTACTTC. This codes for CASSFIQPTGTGSEQYF.

This clonotype showed up just a few times. CDR3 DNA sequence: TGTGCCAGCACCGTACAAGCTAACTATGGCTACACCTTC. It encodes CASTVQANYGYTF. The chain recombines TRBV7-6 with TRBJ1-2; unclear D gene. The CDR3 extends over 13 amino acids. Trimming removed 7 bases from V and 0 bases from J, with 9 bases in between. Germline loops: CDR1 SGHVS, CDR2 FNYEAQ. The full variable domain, with the rest looked up from reference TRBV7-6 and TRBJ1-2, is GAGVSQSPRYKVTKRGQDVALRCDPISGHVSLYWYRQALGQGPEFLTYFNYEAQQDKSGLPNDRFSAERPEGSISTLTIQRTEQRDSAMYRCASTVQANYGYTFGSGTRLTVV.

The chain carries TRBV7-9 and TRBJ2-5, with D possibly being TRBD1 (6 bases). The CDR3 is 14 amino acids. Trimming left V 3 bases short and J 4 bases short, with 12 bases between. CDR1 and CDR2 (germline): SEHNR, FQNEAQ (reference sequence). This chain's CDR3 is CASSFPRGGETQYF. For the CDR3, the DNA is TGTGCCAGCAGCTTCCCCCGAGGGGGAGAGACCCAGTACTTC.

This clonotype showed up just a few times. The V and J genes are TRBV15 and TRBJ2-1, with TRBD2 matching over 14 bases. This CDR3 is 16 amino acids long. After removal of 4 bases from V and 9 bases from J, the junction contained 8 bases not matched to a gene. Germline CDR1 is LNHNV and CDR2 is YYDKDF (reference sequence). CDR3 sequence reads: CATSIGTSGSLGEQFF. CDR3 nucleotides: TGTGCCACCAGCATCGGGACTAGCGGGAGTCTCGGTGAGCAGTTCTTC.

The chain has TRBV10-3 and TRBJ2-7; the D gene is possibly TRBD1 (6 bases). The V gene lost 2 bases and the J gene lost 4 bases, with 12 bases spanning the gap. The CDR3 has 14 amino acids. The germline V gene has CDR1 ENHRY and CDR2 SYGVKD. Here the CDR3 DNA reads TGTGCCATCAGTGAGCCCTTAGGGGGTTACGAGCAGTACTTC. It is translated as CAISEPLGGYEQYF.

CDR3 region: CASRSDRSTDTQYF. CDR3 sequence (DNA): TGTGCCAGCCGGTCGGACAGGAGCACAGATACGCAGTATTTT. The J gene is TRBJ2-3, the V gene TRBV2, with TRBD1 matching 7 bases. Germline values: CDR1 SNHLY, CDR2 FYNNEI. The CDR3 contains 14 residues. The junction had 5 bases not matched to a gene; V was cut back by 8 bases and J by 0 bases.

The chain has TRBV12-3 or TRBV12-4 and TRBJ1-5, with 8 positions matching TRBD1. V was clipped by 5 bases and J by 7 bases; unmatched bases: 7. The CDR3 loop spans 14 amino acids. CDR3 residues: CASSAGTGGQPQHF. The CDR3 DNA reads TGTGCCAGCAGTGCGGGGACAGGAGGACAGCCCCAGCATTTT.

The J gene is TRBJ1-2, the V gene TRBV12-3 or TRBV12-4; maybe TRBD1 (5 bases). The V and J ends lost 5 bases and 7 bases respectively, with 14 bases between them. The CDR3 has 13 residues. The CDR3, as DNA: TGTGCCAGCAGTCCCCAGGGACTTAGTGGCTACACCTTC. Translating it yields CASSPQGLSGYTF.

This sequence joins TRBV20-1 and TRBJ1-3, with D uncertain. CDR3 size: 14 residues. Trimming took 3 bases from V and 4 from J, leaving 13 bases between them. The germline V gene has CDR1 DFQATT and CDR2 SNEGSKA (reference sequence). CDR3 in DNA: TGCAGTGCTAGGGACTTCGGTCCGGGAAACACCATATATTTT. It specifies CSARDFGPGNTIYF.